Below, 27 T cell receptor beta chains from the same sample are listed, as sequenced in a study of Tregs in tolerant kidney transplant recipients. Clones were read by immunoSEQ multiplex PCR, and TCRdb kept only the in-frame ones, dropping some. The sample contains 60,000 to 70,000 clones, approximately 92% of which appear only once. Specimen: CD8+ T cells from blood, collected before the transplant. Source of these receptors: a human donor who received a combined kidney and bone marrow transplant.

The chain combines TRBV4-2 with TRBJ2-2, with 10 bases aligning to TRBD2. The trim removed 5 bases at V and 3 bases at J, leaving 3 bases unmatched. The CDR3 totals 15 residues. The germline V gene has CDR1 LGHNA and CDR2 YNFKEQ. CDR3 DNA sequence: TGTGCCAGCAGCACCGGGACTAGCGACACCGGGGAGCTGTTTTTT. This encodes CASSTGTSDTGELFF.

The chain couples TRBV13 to TRBJ2-1; 11 nucleotides align to TRBD1. CDR1 and CDR2 from the germline V gene are PRHDT and FYEKMQ (reference sequence). The CDR3 is made up of 15 amino acids. The V gene end was trimmed by 3 bases and the J gene end by 8 bases; junction bases not matched to a gene: 6. The CDR3, as DNA: TGTGCCAGCAGCTTGGACAGGGGGCGCGGCCATGAGCAGTTCTTC. Translating it yields CASSLDRGRGHEQFF.

The chain employs TRBV10-3 and TRBJ2-1; D call uncertain. Germline assignment: CDR1 ENHRY and CDR2 SYGVKD. There are 14 residues in the CDR3. The V and J ends lost 7 bases and 6 bases respectively, with 16 bases between them. The DNA for the CDR3 is TGTGCCATCATTAATAGTAGCTTCGTCAATGAGCAGTTCTTC. Its translation is CAIINSSFVNEQFF.

CDR3 amino acids: CASSGTSGSGNEQFF. The CDR3 coding sequence is TGTGCCAGCAGCGGTACTAGCGGGAGTGGCAATGAGCAGTTCTTC. The gene calls are TRBV9 and TRBJ2-1; 11 bases line up with TRBD2. Germline-derived CDR1 and CDR2 are SGDLS and YYNGEE. The ends lost 3 bases at V and 6 bases at J; junction bases unmatched: 5. This CDR3 has 15 amino acids.

The chain uses TRBV29-1 and TRBJ1-1, with TRBD1 as a possible D gene (5 bases). Germline assignment: CDR1 SQVTM and CDR2 ANQGSEA. V was clipped by 7 bases and J by 0 bases, with 18 bases between them. The CDR3 extends over 15 amino acids. The CDR3 sequence is CSGLVPGRVNTEAFF. The CDR3 nucleotides read TGCAGCGGACTAGTTCCGGGGCGAGTGAACACTGAAGCTTTCTTT.

This rearrangement joins TRBV2 to TRBJ1-2, with 10 bases aligning to TRBD1. The trim removed 8 bases at V and 2 bases at J, leaving 5 bases unmatched. Looked up from germline, CDR1 is SNHLY and CDR2 is FYNNEI. The CDR3 spans 14 residues. The CDR3 sequence is CASQGQGRNYGYTF. CDR3 nucleotide sequence: TGTGCCAGCCAGGGACAGGGGAGGAACTATGGCTACACCTTC.

The DNA of the CDR3 is TGCGCCAGCAGCCAGACAGGGAAGGCTGAAGCTTTCTTT. It yields the protein CASSQTGKAEAFF. The chain joins TRBV5-1 to TRBJ1-1, with 7 nucleotides matching TRBD1. CDR3 length: 13 residues. The trim removed 4 bases at V and 6 bases at J, leaving 6 bases unmatched. CDR1 and CDR2 (germline): SGHRS, YFSETQ.

J is TRBJ2-5 and V is TRBV4-1; 12 bases align to TRBD2. Germline V gene sequence: CDR1 MGHRA, CDR2 YSYEKL. V was clipped by 3 bases and J by 0 bases; unmatched bases: 5. CDR3 length: 17 amino acids. CDR3 protein: CASSHPLAGGYQETQYF. DNA for the CDR3: TGCGCCAGCAGCCACCCACTAGCGGGGGGCTACCAAGAGACCCAGTACTTC.

CDR3 protein: CASSSETGIQPQHF. The CDR3 DNA reads TGTGCCAGCAGCTCTGAAACAGGGATACAGCCCCAGCATTTT. The chain carries TRBV11-1 and TRBJ1-5; TRBD1 might be the D (6 bases). The germline V gene encodes CDR1 SGHAT and CDR2 FQDESV (reference sequence). The V end lost 4 bases, the J end lost 7 bases, and 14 bases lay between the germline ends. The CDR3 covers 14 residues.

The chain uses TRBV5-1 and TRBJ1-4; 8 nucleotides line up with TRBD1. The V gene's germline CDR1 is SGHRS and CDR2 YFSETQ. Trimming took 3 bases from V and 5 from J; bases not matched to a gene: 3. The CDR3 length is 14 residues. CDR3 region: CASSWTGMNEKLFF. The CDR3 DNA follows: TGCGCCAGCAGCTGGACAGGGATGAATGAAAAACTGTTTTTT.

CDR3 DNA: TGTGCCAGTAGTATGGACAGGGACTTACTAGCCAAAAACATTCAGTACTTC. The encoded protein is CASSMDRDLLAKNIQYF. This chain connects TRBV19 to TRBJ2-4; 8 nucleotides line up with TRBD1. The V segment lost 3 bases and the J segment 0 bases; nucleotides outside the gene matches: 7. This CDR3 is 17 amino acids long. CDR1 is LNHDA and CDR2 is SQIVND in the germline V gene (reference sequence).

V is TRBV10-3 and J is TRBJ2-2, with TRBD2 matching over 10 bases. V was clipped by 8 bases and J by 5 bases; unmatched bases: 5. CDR1 ENHRY and CDR2 SYGVKD come from the germline V gene. This CDR3 has 14 amino acids. DNA for the CDR3: TGTGCCATCCGAGCGGGGGGGAGTACCGGGGAGCTGTTTTTT. Translation gives CAIRAGGSTGELFF.

The chain couples TRBV7-9 to TRBJ1-2, with 7 bases matching TRBD1. Germline trimming cut 5 bases from V and 6 bases from J; bases unmatched to any gene: 6. Per germline, CDR1 SEHNR and CDR2 FQNEAQ (reference sequence). The CDR3 sequence is 13 residues long. CDR3 region: CASSLDGQDGYTF. For the CDR3, the DNA is TGTGCCAGCAGCCTAGATGGACAGGATGGCTACACCTTC.

This sequence joins TRBV11-2 and TRBJ1-4; D gene uncertain. V was clipped by 1 base and J by 7 bases, with 7 bases between them. Germline-derived CDR1 and CDR2 are SGHAT and FQNNGV. The CDR3 extends over 13 amino acids. The CDR3 DNA reads TGTGCCAGCAGCTTAGTTAACAGTGAAAAACTGTTTTTT. Protein: CASSLVNSEKLFF.

V and J are TRBV7-9 and TRBJ2-2; 7 positions agree with TRBD2. Germline V gene sequence: CDR1 SEHNR, CDR2 FQNEAQ (reference sequence). The CDR3 consists of 15 residues. Trimming cost V 1 base and J 3 bases; bases outside gene matches: 2. Written as DNA, the CDR3 is TGTGCCAGCAGCTTAGTTGCGGGGGACACCGGGGAGCTGTTTTTT. It encodes CASSLVAGDTGELFF.

This clone showed up just a few times. The rearrangement links TRBV19 to TRBJ2-7; no reliable D call. The V end lost 6 bases, the J end lost 5 bases, and 11 bases lay between the germline ends. The CDR3 consists of 12 residues. CDR1 and CDR2 from the germline V gene are LNHDA and SQIVND (reference sequence). CDR3 region: CASRGLSDEQYF. The CDR3 DNA sequence: TGTGCCAGTAGGGGCCTCAGTGACGAGCAGTACTTC.

V gene TRBV5-1 combines with J gene TRBJ2-1; 7 nucleotides agree with TRBD2. Germline V lookup: CDR1 SGHRS, CDR2 YFSETQ. The V segment lost 4 bases and the J segment 8 bases; nucleotides outside the gene matches: 12. The CDR3 totals 15 residues. The CDR3 DNA follows: TGCGCCAGCAGCGCGCGGGGGAGGGGTATCGATGAGCAGTTCTTC. It translates to CASSARGRGIDEQFF.

The chain combines TRBV10-2 with TRBJ2-7; the D gene is possibly TRBD2 (6 bases). The V end lost 0 bases, the J end lost 3 bases, and 9 bases lay between the germline ends. CDR1 is WSHSY, CDR2 SAAADI, per germline. CDR3 length: 14 amino acids. The CDR3 nucleotides read TGCGCCAGCAGTGAGTCGTTAGCGGACTACGAGCAGTACTTC. Translating gives CASSESLADYEQYF.

A note on this clone: The same CDR3 arises from other DNA sequences in this sample as well. V is TRBV7-6 and J is TRBJ2-5, with 7 positions matching TRBD2. Germline CDR1 and CDR2: SGHVS and FNYEAQ. The CDR3 has 18 residues. Losses at the gene ends were 1 base for V and 2 bases for J; bases not matched to a gene: 13. CDR3 sequence: CASSLVGFEGGRQETQYF. For the CDR3, the DNA is TGTGCCAGCAGCTTAGTCGGTTTTGAGGGAGGGAGACAAGAGACCCAGTACTTC. Full variable domain (remainder filled in from reference TRBV7-6 and TRBJ2-5): GAGVSQSPRYKVTKRGQDVALRCDPISGHVSLYWYRQALGQGPEFLTYFNYEAQQDKSGLPNDRFSAERPEGSISTLTIQRTEQRDSAMYRCASSLVGFEGGRQETQYFGPGTRLLVL.

This chain uses TRBV7-7 with TRBJ2-1; TRBD2 matches 9 bases. This CDR3 is built from 15 residues. CDR1 and CDR2 from the germline V gene are SSHAT and FNYEAQ (reference sequence). V was pared by 5 bases and J by 5 bases, with 7 bases of the junction left unmatched. Here the CDR3 reads CASSAGGAGDNEQFF. The CDR3 coding sequence is TGTGCCAGCAGCGCGGGGGGGGCCGGGGACAATGAGCAGTTCTTC.

This rearrangement joins TRBV5-8 to TRBJ2-1, with D unresolved. Germline V CDR1 and CDR2: SGHTS, YDEGEE. This CDR3 has 12 amino acids. With 0 bases removed from V and 8 bases from J, the gap between germline ends came to 6 bases. The CDR3 nucleotides are TGTGCCAGCAGCTTGGTGGCAGATGAGCAGTTCTTC. Amino acids: CASSLVADEQFF.

The chain couples TRBV21-1 to TRBJ1-1. TRBV21-1 is listed as a pseudogene. This CDR3 is built from 13 residues. The CDR3 DNA reads as TGTGCCAGCAGAGGAGAAGAAAACACTGAAGCTTTCTTT. It is translated as CASRGEENTEAFF.

The chain recombines TRBV7-9 with TRBJ2-7; a possible D gene is TRBD2 (5 bases). The CDR3 has 15 amino acids. V lost 3 bases to trimming and J lost 6 bases, with 18 bases between them. Germline V gene lookup returns CDR1 SEHNR and CDR2 FQNEAQ (reference sequence). CDR3 nucleotides: TGTGCCAGCAGCTTCGAAACTGGACTGTTTCTCGAGCAGTACTTC. Amino acids: CASSFETGLFLEQYF.

CDR3 in DNA: TGTGCCAGCAGTTTATCGCATACAGGGGCCACTGAAGCTTTCTTT. This gives the protein CASSLSHTGATEAFF. The chain combines TRBV27 with TRBJ1-1; TRBD1 matches 7 bases. The ends lost 0 bases at V and 4 bases at J; junction bases unmatched: 5. Germline CDR1 reads MNHEY; CDR2 reads SMNVEV (reference sequence). CDR3 length equals 15 residues.

The chain is built from TRBV4-1 and TRBJ2-7; a possible D gene is TRBD1 (5 bases). The V end lost 0 bases, the J end lost 5 bases, and 17 bases lay between the germline ends. Germline loops: CDR1 MGHRA, CDR2 YSYEKL. The CDR3 runs 16 residues. CDR3 sequence reads: CASSQENPRVINEQYF. Here the CDR3 DNA reads TGCGCCAGCAGCCAAGAAAACCCCAGGGTTATCAACGAGCAGTACTTC.

The chain employs TRBV27 and TRBJ2-5; the match to TRBD2 covers 12 bases. Germline V gene sequence: CDR1 MNHEY, CDR2 SMNVEV (reference sequence). The CDR3 contains 16 residues. V lost 8 bases to trimming and J lost 5 bases; unmatched junction nucleotides: 12. The CDR3 DNA sequence: TGTGCCAGCCGCTCTAGCGGGAGGGGTTCGGGGGAGACCCAGTACTTC. Residues: CASRSSGRGSGETQYF.

The chain employs TRBV5-6 and TRBJ2-3; 8 bases map to TRBD1. V gave up 0 bases and J gave up 4 bases; unmatched junction bases: 4. The CDR3 has 15 residues. Germline V CDR1 and CDR2: SGHDT, YYEEEE. The CDR3 loop is CASSLGTGFSDTQYF. The CDR3 DNA reads as TGTGCCAGCAGCTTGGGGACAGGGTTTTCAGATACGCAGTATTTT.